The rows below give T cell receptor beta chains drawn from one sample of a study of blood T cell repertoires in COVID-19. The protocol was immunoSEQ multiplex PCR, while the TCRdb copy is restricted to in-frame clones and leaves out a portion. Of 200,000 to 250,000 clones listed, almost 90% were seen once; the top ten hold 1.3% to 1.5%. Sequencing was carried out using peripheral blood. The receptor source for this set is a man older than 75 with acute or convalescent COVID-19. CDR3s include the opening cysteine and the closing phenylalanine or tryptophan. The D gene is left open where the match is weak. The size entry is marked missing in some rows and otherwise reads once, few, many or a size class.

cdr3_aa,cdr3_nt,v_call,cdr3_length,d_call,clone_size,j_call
CAIGMEPGGDQPQHF,TGTGCCATCGGCATGGAACCCGGGGGAGACCAGCCCCAGCATTTT,TRBV10-3,15,-,-,TRBJ1-5
CASSPRTGSNEKLFF,TGTGCCAGCAGCCCTCGGACAGGGTCTAATGAAAAACTGTTTTTT,TRBV9,15,TRBD1,-,TRBJ1-4
CASSQDGGAATEQYF,TGTGCCAGCAGCCAAGACGGGGGAGCGGCGACCGAGCAGTACTTC,TRBV4-2,15,-,-,TRBJ2-7
CATSRDRFAGNTIYF,TGTGCCACCAGCAGAGATCGGTTTGCTGGAAACACCATATATTTT,TRBV15,15,-,-,TRBJ1-3
CASSVGVSGSTDTQYF,TGTGCCAGCAGCGTAGGAGTTAGCGGGAGCACAGATACGCAGTATTTT,TRBV9,16,TRBD2,-,TRBJ2-3
CASSYFAGASSGNTIYF,TGTGCCAGCAGTTACTTCGCAGGGGCCAGCTCTGGAAACACCATATATTTT,TRBV6-2/TRBV6-3,17,-,-,TRBJ1-3
CASSPGEGNTIYF,TGTGCCAGCAGTCCCGGGGAGGGAAACACCATATATTTT,TRBV12-3/TRBV12-4,13,-,-,TRBJ1-3
CASRPTGGRTEAFF,TGTGCCAGCAGACCTACAGGGGGAAGAACTGAAGCTTTCTTT,TRBV6-5,14,TRBD1,-,TRBJ1-1
CASKLGLQTYEQYF,TGCGCCAGCAAATTGGGACTCCAGACCTACGAGCAGTACTTC,TRBV5-1,14,-,-,TRBJ2-7
CASSKGQGVDQPQHF,TGTGCCAGCAGCAAGGGACAGGGGGTAGATCAGCCCCAGCATTTT,TRBV7-6,15,TRBD1,-,TRBJ1-5
CASSFSGASYEQYF,TGTGCCAGCAGCTTTAGCGGGGCTTCCTACGAGCAGTACTTC,TRBV7-3,14,TRBD2,-,TRBJ2-7
CATSDLQSGELFF,TGTGCCACCAGTGATTTACAGTCCGGGGAGCTGTTTTTT,TRBV24-1,13,-,-,TRBJ2-2
CASSSTPGSGANVLTF,TGTGCCAGCAGCTCTACCCCTGGCTCTGGGGCCAACGTCCTGACTTTC,TRBV5-6,16,-,-,TRBJ2-6
CASSLGGQGNSPLHF,TGCGCCAGCAGCTTGGGGGGACAGGGGAATTCACCCCTCCACTTT,TRBV5-1,15,TRBD1,-,TRBJ1-6
CAISPAGLGGAQYF,TGTGCCATCTCCCCGGCGGGATTGGGGGGGGCCCAGTACTTC,TRBV10-3,14,TRBD2,-,TRBJ2-5
CASKQEITEAFF,TGTGCCAGCAAACAGGAGATCACTGAAGCTTTCTTT,TRBV2,12,-,-,TRBJ1-1
CASRSTGGTQYF,TGTGCCAGCAGATCGACGGGGGGTACGCAGTATTTT,TRBV7-9,12,TRBD2,-,TRBJ2-3
CATSRLNTGELFF,TGTGCCACCAGCAGACTGAACACCGGGGAGCTGTTTTTT,TRBV15,13,-,-,TRBJ2-2
CASFTGVNTGELFF,TGCGCCAGCTTTACAGGGGTAAACACCGGGGAGCTGTTTTTT,TRBV5-1,14,TRBD1,-,TRBJ2-2
CASSGGGAYGYTF,TGTGCCAGCAGTGGAGGGGGCGCCTATGGCTACACCTTC,TRBV2,13,TRBD1,-,TRBJ1-2
CASSPLASANTGELFF,TGCGCCAGCAGCCCGCTTGCAAGCGCCAACACCGGGGAGCTGTTTTTT,TRBV5-1,16,-,-,TRBJ2-2
CASSQDQGETQYF,TGCGCCAGCAGCCAAGATCAGGGCGAGACCCAGTACTTC,TRBV4-3,13,-,-,TRBJ2-5
CASSGGRGADEAFF,TGTGCCAGCAGCGGGGGACGCGGGGCTGATGAAGCTTTCTTT,TRBV9,14,-,-,TRBJ1-1
CASSAALQETQYF,TGTGCCAGCAGTGCGGCCCTTCAAGAGACCCAGTACTTC,TRBV12-3/TRBV12-4,13,-,-,TRBJ2-5
CASSPFSLQGNSGNTIYF,TGTGCCAGCTCACCCTTTTCACTACAGGGGAACTCTGGAAACACCATATATTTT,TRBV18,18,TRBD1,-,TRBJ1-3
CTTSGSHEQYF,TGTACGACTAGCGGGAGCCACGAGCAGTACTTC,TRBV28,11,TRBD2,-,TRBJ2-7
CASSFSGGAITGELFF,TGTGCCAGCAGCTTCAGCGGGGGGGCGATCACCGGGGAGCTGTTTTTT,TRBV7-7,16,TRBD2,-,TRBJ2-2
CASSTGLRNQPQHF,TGTGCCAGCAGTACGGGACTACGCAATCAGCCCCAGCATTTT,TRBV27,14,-,-,TRBJ1-5
CASSLSGLETQYF,TGTGCCAGCAGCCTGTCGGGATTGGAGACCCAGTACTTC,TRBV5-4,13,-,-,TRBJ2-5
CASSVVQGSYYEQYF,TGCGCCAGCAGCGTAGTACAGGGTTCCTACTACGAGCAGTACTTC,TRBV5-1,15,-,-,TRBJ2-7
CASSFWRRPYEQYF,-,TRBV5-6,14,-,-,TRBJ2-7
CASSYIQGGMNTEAFF,TGTGCCAGCAGTTATATCCAGGGAGGGATGAACACTGAAGCTTTCTTT,TRBV6-6,16,-,-,TRBJ1-1
CASRDRYSNYGYTF,TGTGCCAGTAGAGATCGTTACTCTAACTATGGCTACACCTTC,TRBV19,14,-,once,TRBJ1-2
CASSQVSGPQETQYF,TGTGCCAGCAGCCAAGTTTCAGGCCCCCAAGAGACCCAGTACTTC,TRBV3-1/TRBV3-2,15,-,-,TRBJ2-5
CASSRATGGGFRNTEAFF,TGTGCCAGCAGCCGGGCGACAGGGGGGGGATTTCGGAACACTGAAGCTTTCTTT,TRBV5-6,18,TRBD1,-,TRBJ1-1
CASTTGQGNTGELFF,TGTGCCAGCACCACAGGACAGGGGAACACCGGGGAGCTGTTTTTT,TRBV5-5,15,TRBD1,-,TRBJ2-2
CASSLAAGAGEQYF,TGTGCCAGCAGTTTAGCGGCAGGGGCTGGGGAGCAGTACTTC,TRBV27,14,-,-,TRBJ2-7
CASSQEPAYYEQYF,TGTGCCAGCAGCCAAGAGCCCGCGTACTACGAGCAGTACTTC,TRBV3-1/TRBV3-2,14,-,-,TRBJ2-7
CASSSSGGSVYQPQHF,TGTGCCAGCAGTTCCTCAGGGGGCTCGGTATATCAGCCCCAGCATTTT,TRBV28,16,TRBD1,-,TRBJ1-5
CASSSSGGPGGTQYF,TGTGCCAGCAGCTCGAGCGGGGGGCCGGGAGGGACCCAGTACTTC,TRBV7-8,15,TRBD2,-,TRBJ2-5